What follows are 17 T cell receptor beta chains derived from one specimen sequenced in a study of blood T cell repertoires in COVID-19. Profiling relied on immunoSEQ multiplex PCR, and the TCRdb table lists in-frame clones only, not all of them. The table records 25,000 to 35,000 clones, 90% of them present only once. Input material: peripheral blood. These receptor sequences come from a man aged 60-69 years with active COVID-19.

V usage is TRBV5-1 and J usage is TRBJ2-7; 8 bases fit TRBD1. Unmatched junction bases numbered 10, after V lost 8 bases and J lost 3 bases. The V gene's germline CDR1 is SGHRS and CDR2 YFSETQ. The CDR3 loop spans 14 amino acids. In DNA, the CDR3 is TGCGCCAGTCGGCCGGGACAGGCGAACTACGAGCAGTACTTC. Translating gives CASRPGQANYEQYF.

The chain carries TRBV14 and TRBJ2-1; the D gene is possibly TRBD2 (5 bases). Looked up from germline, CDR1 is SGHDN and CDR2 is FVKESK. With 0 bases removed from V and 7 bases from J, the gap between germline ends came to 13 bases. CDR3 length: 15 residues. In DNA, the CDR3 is TGTGCCAGCAGCCAAGAGTTCGGGGTTGGGAATGAGCAGTTCTTC. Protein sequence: CASSQEFGVGNEQFF.

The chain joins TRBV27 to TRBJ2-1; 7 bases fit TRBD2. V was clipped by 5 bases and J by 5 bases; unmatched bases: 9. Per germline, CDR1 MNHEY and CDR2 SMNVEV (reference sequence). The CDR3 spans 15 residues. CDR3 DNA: TGTGCCAGCAGTGCCCGAACAGCGGGGAACAATGAGCAGTTCTTC. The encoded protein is CASSARTAGNNEQFF.

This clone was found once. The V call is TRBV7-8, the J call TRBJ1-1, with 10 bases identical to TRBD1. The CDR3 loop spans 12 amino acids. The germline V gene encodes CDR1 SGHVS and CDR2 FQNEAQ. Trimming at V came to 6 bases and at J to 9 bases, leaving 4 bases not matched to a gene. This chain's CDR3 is CASRRQGAKAFF. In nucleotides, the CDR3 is TGTGCCAGCAGGCGACAGGGGGCAAAAGCTTTCTTT.

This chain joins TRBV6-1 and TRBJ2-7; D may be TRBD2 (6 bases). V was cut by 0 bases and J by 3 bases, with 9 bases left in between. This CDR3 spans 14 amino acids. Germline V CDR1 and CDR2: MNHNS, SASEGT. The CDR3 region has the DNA TGTGCCAGCAGTGAAGCCCCGGGGGACTACGAGCAGTACTTC. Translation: CASSEAPGDYEQYF.

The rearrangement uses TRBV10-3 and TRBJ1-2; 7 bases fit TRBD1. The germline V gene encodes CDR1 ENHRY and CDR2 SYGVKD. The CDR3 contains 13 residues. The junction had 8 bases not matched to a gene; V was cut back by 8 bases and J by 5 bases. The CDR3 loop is CAIDPRQGYGYTF. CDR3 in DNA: TGTGCCATCGACCCCCGACAGGGATATGGCTACACCTTC.

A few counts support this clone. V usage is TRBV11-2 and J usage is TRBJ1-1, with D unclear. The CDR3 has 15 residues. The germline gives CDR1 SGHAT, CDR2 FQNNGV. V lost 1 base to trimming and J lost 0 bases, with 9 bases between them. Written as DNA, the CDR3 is TGTGCCAGCAGCTTAGGTGCGGGGTTGAACACTGAAGCTTTCTTT. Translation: CASSLGAGLNTEAFF.

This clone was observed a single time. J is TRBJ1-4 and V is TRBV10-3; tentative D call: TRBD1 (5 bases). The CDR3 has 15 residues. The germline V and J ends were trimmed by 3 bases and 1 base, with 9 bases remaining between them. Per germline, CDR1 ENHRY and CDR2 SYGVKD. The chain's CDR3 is CAISERRGTNEKLFF. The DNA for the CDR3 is TGTGCCATCAGTGAAAGGAGGGGAACTAATGAAAAACTGTTTTTT.

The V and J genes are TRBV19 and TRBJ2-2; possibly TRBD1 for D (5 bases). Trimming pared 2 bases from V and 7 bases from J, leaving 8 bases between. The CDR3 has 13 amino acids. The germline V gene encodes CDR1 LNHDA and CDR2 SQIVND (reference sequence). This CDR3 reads CASSIQGFGELFF. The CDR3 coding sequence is TGTGCCAGTAGTATACAGGGATTCGGGGAGCTGTTTTTT.

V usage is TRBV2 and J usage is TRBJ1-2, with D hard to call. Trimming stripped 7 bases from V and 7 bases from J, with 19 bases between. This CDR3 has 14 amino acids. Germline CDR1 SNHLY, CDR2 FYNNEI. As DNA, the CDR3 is TGTGCCAGCACCCCCTCCCCCCCAACGGGTGGCTACACCTTC. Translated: CASTPSPPTGGYTF.

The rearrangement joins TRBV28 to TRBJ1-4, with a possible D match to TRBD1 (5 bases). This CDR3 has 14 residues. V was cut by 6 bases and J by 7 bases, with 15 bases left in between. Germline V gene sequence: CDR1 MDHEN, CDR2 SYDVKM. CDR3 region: CASSPRGGSEKLFF. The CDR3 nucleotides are TGTGCCAGCAGCCCTCGGGGGGGTAGTGAAAAACTGTTTTTT.

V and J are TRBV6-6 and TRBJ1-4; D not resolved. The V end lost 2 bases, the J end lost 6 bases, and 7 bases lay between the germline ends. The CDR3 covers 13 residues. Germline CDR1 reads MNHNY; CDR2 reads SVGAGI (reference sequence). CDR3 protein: CASSYAVYEKLFF. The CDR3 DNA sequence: TGTGCCAGCAGTTACGCGGTCTATGAAAAACTGTTTTTT.

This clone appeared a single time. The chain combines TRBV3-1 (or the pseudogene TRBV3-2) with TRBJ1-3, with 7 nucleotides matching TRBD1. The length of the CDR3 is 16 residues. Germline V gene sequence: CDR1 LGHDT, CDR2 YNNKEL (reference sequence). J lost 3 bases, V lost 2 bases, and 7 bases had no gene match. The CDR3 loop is CASSQPCPGGGNTIYF. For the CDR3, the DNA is TGTGCCAGCAGCCAACCCTGCCCAGGGGGTGGAAACACCATATATTTT.

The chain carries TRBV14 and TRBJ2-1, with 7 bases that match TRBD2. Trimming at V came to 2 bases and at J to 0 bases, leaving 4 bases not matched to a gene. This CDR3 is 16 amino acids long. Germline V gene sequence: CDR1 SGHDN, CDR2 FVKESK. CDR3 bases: TGTGCCAGCAGCCAAATGCGCGGGAGCTCCTACAATGAGCAGTTCTTC. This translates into CASSQMRGSSYNEQFF.

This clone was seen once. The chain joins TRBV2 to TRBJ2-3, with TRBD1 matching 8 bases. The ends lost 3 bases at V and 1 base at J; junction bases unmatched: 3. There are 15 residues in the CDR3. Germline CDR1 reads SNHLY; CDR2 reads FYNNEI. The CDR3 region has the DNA TGTGCCAGCAGTGAGACAGGGGTAGGCACAGATACGCAGTATTTT. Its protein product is CASSETGVGTDTQYF. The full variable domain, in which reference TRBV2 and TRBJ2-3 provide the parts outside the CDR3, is EPEVTQTPSHQVTQMGQEVILRCVPISNHLYFYWYRQILGQKVEFLVSFYNNEISEKSEIFDDQFSVERPDGSNFTLKIRSTKLEDSAMYFCASSETGVGTDTQYFGPGTRLTVL.

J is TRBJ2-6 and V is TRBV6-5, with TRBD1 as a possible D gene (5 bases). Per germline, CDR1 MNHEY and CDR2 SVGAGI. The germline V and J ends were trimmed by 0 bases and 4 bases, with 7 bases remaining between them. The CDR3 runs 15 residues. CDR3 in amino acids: CASSYSGLGANVLTF. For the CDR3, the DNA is TGTGCCAGCAGTTACTCGGGGCTAGGGGCCAACGTCCTGACTTTC.

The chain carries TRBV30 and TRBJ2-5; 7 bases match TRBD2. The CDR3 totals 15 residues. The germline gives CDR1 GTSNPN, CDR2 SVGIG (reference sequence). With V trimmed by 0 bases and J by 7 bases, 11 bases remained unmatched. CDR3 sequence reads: CAWSVQQGTGGTQYF. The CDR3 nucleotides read TGTGCCTGGAGTGTACAGCAGGGAACGGGAGGGACCCAGTACTTC.